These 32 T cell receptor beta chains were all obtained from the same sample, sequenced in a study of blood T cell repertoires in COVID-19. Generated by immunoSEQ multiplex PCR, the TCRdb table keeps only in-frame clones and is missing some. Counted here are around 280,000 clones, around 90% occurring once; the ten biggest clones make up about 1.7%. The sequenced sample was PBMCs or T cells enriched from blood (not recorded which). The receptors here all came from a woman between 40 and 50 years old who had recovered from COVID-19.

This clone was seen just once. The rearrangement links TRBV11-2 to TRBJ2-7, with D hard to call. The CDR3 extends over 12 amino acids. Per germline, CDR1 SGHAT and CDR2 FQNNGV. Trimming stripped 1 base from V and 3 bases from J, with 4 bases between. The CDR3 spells CASSLVLYEQYF. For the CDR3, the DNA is TGTGCCAGCAGCTTAGTCCTCTACGAGCAGTACTTC.

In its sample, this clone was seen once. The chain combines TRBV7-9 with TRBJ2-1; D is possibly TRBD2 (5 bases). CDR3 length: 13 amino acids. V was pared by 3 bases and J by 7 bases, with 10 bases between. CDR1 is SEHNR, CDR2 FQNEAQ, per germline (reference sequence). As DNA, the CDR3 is TGTGCCAGCAGCTTGGGAGCGGCAAATGAGCAGTTCTTC. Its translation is CASSLGAANEQFF. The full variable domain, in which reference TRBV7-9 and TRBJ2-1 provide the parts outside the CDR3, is DTGVSQNPRHKITKRGQNVTFRCDPISEHNRLYWYRQTLGQGPEFLTYFQNEAQLEKSRLLSDRFSAERPKGSFSTLEIQRTEQGDSAMYLCASSLGAANEQFFGPGTRLTVL.

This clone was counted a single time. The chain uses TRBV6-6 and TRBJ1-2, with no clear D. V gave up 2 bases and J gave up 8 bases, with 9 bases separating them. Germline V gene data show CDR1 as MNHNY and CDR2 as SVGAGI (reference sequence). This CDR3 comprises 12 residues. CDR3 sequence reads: CASSYSREGYTF. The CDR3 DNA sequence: TGTGCCAGCAGTTACAGTCGGGAAGGCTACACCTTC.

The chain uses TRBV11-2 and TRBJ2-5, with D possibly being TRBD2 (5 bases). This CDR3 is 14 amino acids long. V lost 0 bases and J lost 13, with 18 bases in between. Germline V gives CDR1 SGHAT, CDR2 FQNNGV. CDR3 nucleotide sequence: TGTGCCAGCAGCTTAGATTTGGCGGGCCTATCCCTGTACTTC. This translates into CASSLDLAGLSLYF.

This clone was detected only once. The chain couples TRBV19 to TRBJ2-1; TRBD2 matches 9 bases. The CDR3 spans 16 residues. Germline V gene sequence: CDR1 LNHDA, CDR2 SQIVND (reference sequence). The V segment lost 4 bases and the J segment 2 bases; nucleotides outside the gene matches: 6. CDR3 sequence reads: CASSKLAGNTYNEQFF. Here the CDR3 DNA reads TGTGCCAGTAGTAAACTAGCGGGTAACACCTACAATGAGCAGTTCTTC. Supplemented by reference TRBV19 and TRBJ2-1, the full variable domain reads DGGITQSPKYLFRKEGQNVTLSCEQNLNHDAMYWYRQDPGQGLRLIYYSQIVNDFQKGDIAEGYSVSREKKESFPLTVTSAQKNPTAFYLCASSKLAGNTYNEQFFGPGTRLTVL.

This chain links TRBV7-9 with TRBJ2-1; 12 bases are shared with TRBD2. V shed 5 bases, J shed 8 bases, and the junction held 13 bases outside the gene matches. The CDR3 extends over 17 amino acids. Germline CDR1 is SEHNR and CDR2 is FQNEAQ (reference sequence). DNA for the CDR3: TGTGCCAGCAGCCTCGGGACTAGCGGGCGGAGTCGAGATGAGCAGTTCTTC. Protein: CASSLGTSGRSRDEQFF. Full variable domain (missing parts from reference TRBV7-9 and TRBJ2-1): DTGVSQNPRHKITKRGQNVTFRCDPISEHNRLYWYRQTLGQGPEFLTYFQNEAQLEKSRLLSDRFSAERPKGSFSTLEIQRTEQGDSAMYLCASSLGTSGRSRDEQFFGPGTRLTVL.

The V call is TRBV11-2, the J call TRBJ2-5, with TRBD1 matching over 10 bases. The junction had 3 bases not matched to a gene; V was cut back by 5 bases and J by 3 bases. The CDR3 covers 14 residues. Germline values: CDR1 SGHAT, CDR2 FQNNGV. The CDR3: CASSPGTGEETQYF. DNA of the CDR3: TGTGCCAGCAGCCCAGGGACAGGGGAAGAGACCCAGTACTTC.

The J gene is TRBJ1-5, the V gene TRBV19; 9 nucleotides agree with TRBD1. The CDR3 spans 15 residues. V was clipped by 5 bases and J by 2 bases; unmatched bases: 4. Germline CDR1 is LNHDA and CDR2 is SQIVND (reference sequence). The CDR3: CASSEQGAGNQPQHF. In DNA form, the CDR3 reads TGTGCCAGTAGTGAACAGGGGGCAGGCAATCAGCCCCAGCATTTT.

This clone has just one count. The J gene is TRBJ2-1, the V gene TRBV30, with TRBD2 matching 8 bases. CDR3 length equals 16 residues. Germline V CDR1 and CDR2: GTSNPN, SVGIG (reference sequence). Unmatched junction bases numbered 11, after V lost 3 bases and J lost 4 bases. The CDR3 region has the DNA TGTGCCTGGAGACACCGAAGCGGGAGCTTTTACAATGAGCAGTTCTTC. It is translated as CAWRHRSGSFYNEQFF.

The CDR3 loop is CASSVSGVDYNEQFF. Written as DNA, the CDR3 is TGTGCCAGCAGCGTCTCCGGGGTCGACTACAATGAGCAGTTCTTC. This chain joins TRBV6-5 and TRBJ2-1, with a weak D call TRBD2 (5 bases). There are 15 residues in the CDR3. Trimming pared 6 bases from V and 3 bases from J, leaving 15 bases between. Per germline, CDR1 MNHEY and CDR2 SVGAGI.

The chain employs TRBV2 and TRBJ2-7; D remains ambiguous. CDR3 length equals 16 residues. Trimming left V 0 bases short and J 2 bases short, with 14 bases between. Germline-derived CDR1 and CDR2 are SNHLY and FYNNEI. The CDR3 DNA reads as TGTGCCAGCAGTGAAGCGCTTCCTTCGGCGGCCTACGAGCAGTACTTC. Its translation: CASSEALPSAAYEQYF.

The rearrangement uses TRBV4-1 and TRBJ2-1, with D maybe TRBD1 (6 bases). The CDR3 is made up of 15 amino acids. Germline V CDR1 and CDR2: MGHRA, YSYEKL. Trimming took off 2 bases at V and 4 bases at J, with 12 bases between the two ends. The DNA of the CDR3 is TGCGCCAGCAGCCAAAGGACAGCCGTATACAATGAGCAGTTCTTC. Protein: CASSQRTAVYNEQFF.

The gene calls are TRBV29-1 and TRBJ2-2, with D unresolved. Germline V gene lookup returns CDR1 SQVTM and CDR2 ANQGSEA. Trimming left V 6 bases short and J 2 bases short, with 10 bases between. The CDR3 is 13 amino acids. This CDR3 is CSVRGGNTGELFF. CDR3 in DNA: TGCAGCGTACGAGGCGGCAACACCGGGGAGCTGTTTTTT.

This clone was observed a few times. The CDR3 DNA follows: TGTGCCAGTAGTAAGAGACAGGGGCCGGATGAAAAACTGTTTTTT. Its protein product is CASSKRQGPDEKLFF. The rearrangement links TRBV19 to TRBJ1-4; 8 bases are shared with TRBD1. This CDR3 region has 15 residues. Trimming took 4 bases from V and 6 from J; bases not matched to a gene: 7. Germline V CDR1 and CDR2: LNHDA, SQIVND (reference sequence).

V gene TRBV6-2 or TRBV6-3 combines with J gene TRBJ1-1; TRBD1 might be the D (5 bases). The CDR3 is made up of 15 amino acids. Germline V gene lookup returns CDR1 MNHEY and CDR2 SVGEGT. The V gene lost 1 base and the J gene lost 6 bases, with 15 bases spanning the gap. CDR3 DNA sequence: TGTGCCAGCAGTTACTTTTCAGGGCTGAAGGCTGAAGCTTTCTTT. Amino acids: CASSYFSGLKAEAFF.

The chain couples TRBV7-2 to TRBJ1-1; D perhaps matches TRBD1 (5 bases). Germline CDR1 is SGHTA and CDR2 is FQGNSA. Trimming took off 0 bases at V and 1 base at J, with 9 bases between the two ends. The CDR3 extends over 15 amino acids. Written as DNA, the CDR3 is TGTGCCAGCAGCTTAGCATTAGGGGCGAACACTGAAGCTTTCTTT. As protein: CASSLALGANTEAFF.

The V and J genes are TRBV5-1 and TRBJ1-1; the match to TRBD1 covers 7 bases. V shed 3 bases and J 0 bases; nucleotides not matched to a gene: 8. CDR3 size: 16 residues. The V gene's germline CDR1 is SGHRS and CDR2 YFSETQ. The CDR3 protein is CASSWQGQALNTEAFF. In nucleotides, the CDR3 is TGCGCCAGCAGCTGGCAAGGACAGGCCTTGAACACTGAAGCTTTCTTT.

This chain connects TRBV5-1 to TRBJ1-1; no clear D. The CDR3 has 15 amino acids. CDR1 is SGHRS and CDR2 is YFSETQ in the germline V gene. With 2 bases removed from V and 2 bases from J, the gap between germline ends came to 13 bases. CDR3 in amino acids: CASSFNPTGNTEAFF. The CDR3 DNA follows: TGCGCCAGCAGCTTCAATCCCACGGGAAACACTGAAGCTTTCTTT.

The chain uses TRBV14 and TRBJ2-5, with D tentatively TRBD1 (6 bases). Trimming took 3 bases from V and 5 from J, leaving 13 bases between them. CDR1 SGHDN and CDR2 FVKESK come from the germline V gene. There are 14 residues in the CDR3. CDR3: CASSQNTGSETQYF. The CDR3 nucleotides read TGTGCCAGCAGCCAGAATACAGGGTCGGAGACCCAGTACTTC.

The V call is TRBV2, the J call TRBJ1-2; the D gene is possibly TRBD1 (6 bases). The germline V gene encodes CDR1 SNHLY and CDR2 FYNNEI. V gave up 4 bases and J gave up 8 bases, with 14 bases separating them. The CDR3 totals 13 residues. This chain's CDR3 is CASSAQGRAGYTF. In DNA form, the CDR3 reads TGTGCCAGCAGTGCACAGGGAAGGGCCGGCTACACCTTC.

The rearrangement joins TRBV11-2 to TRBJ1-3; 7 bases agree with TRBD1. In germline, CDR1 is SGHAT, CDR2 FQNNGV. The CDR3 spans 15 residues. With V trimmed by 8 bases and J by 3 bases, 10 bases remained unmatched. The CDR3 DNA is TGTGCCAGCTTCGACAGGGTTGAAGGTGGAAACACCATATATTTT. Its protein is CASFDRVEGGNTIYF.

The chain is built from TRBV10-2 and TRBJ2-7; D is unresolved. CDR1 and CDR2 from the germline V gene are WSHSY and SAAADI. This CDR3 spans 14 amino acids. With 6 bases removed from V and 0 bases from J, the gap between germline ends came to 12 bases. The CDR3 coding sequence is TGCGCCAGCAGCGGTAGTTCCCGCTCCTACGAGCAGTACTTC. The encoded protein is CASSGSSRSYEQYF.

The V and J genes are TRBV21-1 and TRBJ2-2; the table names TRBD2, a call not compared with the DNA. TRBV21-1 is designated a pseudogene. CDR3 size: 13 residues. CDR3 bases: TGTGCCAGCCCCCCTAGGGGGGGAGGGGAGCTGTTTTTT. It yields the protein CASPPRGGGELFF.

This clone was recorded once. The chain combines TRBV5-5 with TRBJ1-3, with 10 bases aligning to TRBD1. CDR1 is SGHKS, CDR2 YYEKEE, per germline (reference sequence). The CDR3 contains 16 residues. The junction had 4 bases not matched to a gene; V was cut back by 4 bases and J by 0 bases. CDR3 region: CASSAGQGFSGNTIYF. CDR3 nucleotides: TGTGCCAGCAGCGCGGGACAGGGGTTCTCTGGAAACACCATATATTTT.

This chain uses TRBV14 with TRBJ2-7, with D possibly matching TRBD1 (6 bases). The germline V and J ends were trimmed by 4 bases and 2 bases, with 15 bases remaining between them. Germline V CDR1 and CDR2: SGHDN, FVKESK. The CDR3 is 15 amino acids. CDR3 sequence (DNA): TGTGCCAGCAGCCGGTTACTGACAGGAGCCTACGAGCAGTACTTC. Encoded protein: CASSRLLTGAYEQYF. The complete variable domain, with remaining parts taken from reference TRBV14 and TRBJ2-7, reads EAGVTQFPSHSVIEKGQTVTLRCDPISGHDNLYWYRRVMGKEIKFLLHFVKESKQDESGMPNNRFLAERTGGTYSTLKVQPAELEDSGVYFCASSRLLTGAYEQYFGPGTRLTVT.

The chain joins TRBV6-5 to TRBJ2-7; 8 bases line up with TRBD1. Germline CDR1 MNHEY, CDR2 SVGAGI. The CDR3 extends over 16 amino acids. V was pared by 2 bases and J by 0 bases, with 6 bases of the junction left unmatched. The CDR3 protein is CASSYGLGQGSYEQYF. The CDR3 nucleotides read TGTGCCAGCAGTTACGGGTTAGGACAGGGCTCCTACGAGCAGTACTTC.

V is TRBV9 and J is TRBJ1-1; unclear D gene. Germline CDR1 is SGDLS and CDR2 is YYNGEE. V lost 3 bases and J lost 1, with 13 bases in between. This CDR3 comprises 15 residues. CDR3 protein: CASSALRTANTEAFF. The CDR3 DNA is TGTGCCAGCAGCGCCCTGAGGACTGCGAACACTGAAGCTTTCTTT.

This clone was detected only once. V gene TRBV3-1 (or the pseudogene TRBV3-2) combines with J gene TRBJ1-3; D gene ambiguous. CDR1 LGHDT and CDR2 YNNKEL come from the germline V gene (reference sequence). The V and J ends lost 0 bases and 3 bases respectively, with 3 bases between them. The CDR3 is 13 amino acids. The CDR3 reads CASSQDSGNTIYF. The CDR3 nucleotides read TGTGCCAGCAGCCAAGACAGTGGAAACACCATATATTTT.

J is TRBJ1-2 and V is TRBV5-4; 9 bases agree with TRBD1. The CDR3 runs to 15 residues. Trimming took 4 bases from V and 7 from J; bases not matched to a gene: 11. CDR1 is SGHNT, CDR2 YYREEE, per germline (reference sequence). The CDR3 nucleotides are TGTGCCAGCAGCGACGACAGGGGGGTTGGAAGTGGCTACACCTTC. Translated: CASSDDRGVGSGYTF.

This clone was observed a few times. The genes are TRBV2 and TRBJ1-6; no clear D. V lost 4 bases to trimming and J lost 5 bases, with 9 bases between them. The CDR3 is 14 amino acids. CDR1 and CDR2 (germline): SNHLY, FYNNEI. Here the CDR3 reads CASSARRDNSPLHF. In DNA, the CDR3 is TGTGCCAGCAGTGCGAGGCGGGATAATTCACCCCTCCACTTT.

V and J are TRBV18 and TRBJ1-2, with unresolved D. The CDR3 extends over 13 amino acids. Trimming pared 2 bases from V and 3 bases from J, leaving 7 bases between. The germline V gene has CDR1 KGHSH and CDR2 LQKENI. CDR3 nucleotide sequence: TGTGCCAGCTCACCATGGAGAGACTATGGCTACACCTTC. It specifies CASSPWRDYGYTF.

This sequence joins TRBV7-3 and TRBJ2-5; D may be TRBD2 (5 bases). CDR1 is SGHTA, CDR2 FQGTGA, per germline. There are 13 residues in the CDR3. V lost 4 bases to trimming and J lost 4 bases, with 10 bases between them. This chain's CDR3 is CASSSGVGETQYF. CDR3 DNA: TGTGCCAGCAGCTCCGGGGTGGGAGAGACCCAGTACTTC.